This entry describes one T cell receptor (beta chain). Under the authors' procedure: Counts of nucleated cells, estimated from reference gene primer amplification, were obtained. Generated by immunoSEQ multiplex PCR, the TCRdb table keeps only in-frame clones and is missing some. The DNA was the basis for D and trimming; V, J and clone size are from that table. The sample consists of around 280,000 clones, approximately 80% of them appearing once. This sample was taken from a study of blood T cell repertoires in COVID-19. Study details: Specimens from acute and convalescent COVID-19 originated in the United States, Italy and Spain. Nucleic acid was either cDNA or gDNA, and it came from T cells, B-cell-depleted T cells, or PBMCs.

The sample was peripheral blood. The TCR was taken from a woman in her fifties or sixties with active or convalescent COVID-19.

The CDR3 sequence: CASSIPTGGINQPQHF. The CDR3, as DNA: TGTGCCAGTAGTATCCCGACAGGGGGGATCAATCAGCCCCAGCATTTT. The gene calls are TRBV19 and TRBJ1-5; 9 bases align to TRBD1. CDR1 is LNHDA, CDR2 SQIVND, per germline (reference sequence). The CDR3 spans 16 residues. V lost 3 bases and J lost 3; bases outside the gene matches: 6.